This is a list of T cell receptor beta chains from one sample in a study of CD4 and CD8 cells across lung adenocarcinoma regions. TCRdb reprocessed the PCR reads with MiXCR, giving one entry per CDR3 protein. This table has roughly 16,000 distinct CDR3 sequences, less than 55% appearing once. The sequencing sample was made of CD8+ T cells from the center of a lung tumor. The receptors originated from a female donor with lung adenocarcinoma. The CD4 and CD8 labels of this study may be unreliable. CDR3s include the opening cysteine and the closing phenylalanine or tryptophan. Each record gives: V gene, D gene, J gene, clone size, CDR3 DNA, CDR3 protein. A D gene is named only where the DNA matches it firmly. For some rows the clone size is stated as once, few or many, or as a class when expanded; others skip it.

v_call: TRBV6-1
d_call: TRBD1
j_call: TRBJ2-3
clone_size: .
cdr3_nt: TGTGCCAGCAGTCGAGGACTCGAGGGGGTGAGCACAGGGGAGCAGTATTTT
cdr3_aa: CASSRGLEGVSTGEQYF

v_call: TRBV30
d_call: .
j_call: TRBJ1-4
clone_size: .
cdr3_nt: TGTGCCTGGAGTCCTGCCCTGTGGCAGGGGTCATCTGCAACTAATGAAAAACTGTTTTTT
cdr3_aa: CAWSPALWQGSSATNEKLFF

v_call: TRBV6-2/TRBV6-3
d_call: .
j_call: TRBJ2-3
clone_size: .
cdr3_nt: TGTGCCGGCGGGTGGGCCAAAGATACGCAGTATTTC
cdr3_aa: CAGGWAKDTQYF

v_call: TRBV5-3
d_call: .
j_call: TRBJ1-1
clone_size: many
cdr3_nt: TGTGCCAGAAGCTTGGCCGACAGGAACACTGAAGCTTTCTTT
cdr3_aa: CARSLADRNTEAFF

v_call: TRBV27
d_call: TRBD1
j_call: TRBJ1-2
clone_size: .
cdr3_nt: TGTGCCAGCAGTCCGGATACCGGGACAGGGAGGCGCGGCTACACCTTC
cdr3_aa: CASSPDTGTGRRGYTF

v_call: TRBV27
d_call: .
j_call: TRBJ2-3
clone_size: .
cdr3_nt: TGCCCCAGCGCGGGCTTGTGCGGCAAAGACACTCAGTATTTT
cdr3_aa: CPSAGLCGKDTQYF

v_call: TRBV6-5
d_call: .
j_call: TRBJ1-1
clone_size: medium-sized
cdr3_nt: TGTGCCAGCAGTTGGCAGCGTGGGGCTGAAGCTTTCTTT
cdr3_aa: CASSWQRGAEAFF

v_call: TRBV6-1
d_call: .
j_call: TRBJ2-3
clone_size: .
cdr3_nt: TGTGCCAGCGGTGAAGCCCCAGATACGCAGTATTTC
cdr3_aa: CASGEAPDTQYF

v_call: TRBV10-3
d_call: TRBD1
j_call: TRBJ1-2
clone_size: .
cdr3_nt: TGTGCCATCAGTGAGGAGGACAGGGGGAACTATGGCTACACCTTC
cdr3_aa: CAISEEDRGNYGYTF

v_call: TRBV6-5
d_call: .
j_call: TRBJ1-2
clone_size: few
cdr3_nt: TGTGCCAGCAGTTACTCGACTGCCAGGAGGGGGTCCTATGGCTACACCTTC
cdr3_aa: CASSYSTARRGSYGYTF

v_call: TRBV6-1
d_call: TRBD2
j_call: TRBJ2-1
clone_size: .
cdr3_nt: TGTGCCAGCAACCGAGCGGGAGAGGTGTCCAATGAGCAGTTCTTC
cdr3_aa: CASNRAGEVSNEQFF

v_call: TRBV6-1
d_call: .
j_call: TRBJ2-3
clone_size: .
cdr3_nt: TGTGCCAGCAGCGCCCTGGGGCGGTGGGCCACAGACACGCAGTACTTT
cdr3_aa: CASSALGRWATDTQYF

v_call: TRBV12-3/TRBV12-4
d_call: .
j_call: TRBJ2-4
clone_size: many
cdr3_nt: TGTGCCAGCAGTTTAGGCCGGGGGCTGATGGACATTCAGTACTTC
cdr3_aa: CASSLGRGLMDIQYF

v_call: TRBV15
d_call: .
j_call: TRBJ1-5
clone_size: few
cdr3_nt: TGTGCCACCAGCAGAGTAGGCAGGGGAGGTCAGCCCCAGCATTTT
cdr3_aa: CATSRVGRGGQPQHF

v_call: TRBV6-1
d_call: .
j_call: TRBJ2-4
clone_size: .
cdr3_nt: TGTGGCAGCACGGGGCTGTTAGCCAAAGACATTCAGTACTTC
cdr3_aa: CGSTGLLAKDIQYF

v_call: TRBV6-1
d_call: TRBD1
j_call: TRBJ1-2
clone_size: .
cdr3_nt: TGTGCCAGCAGTCGCACAGGGGGCGAGGGCTACACCTTC
cdr3_aa: CASSRTGGEGYTF

v_call: TRBV7-6
d_call: TRBD2
j_call: TRBJ2-2
clone_size: .
cdr3_nt: TGTGCCAGCAGCAGGACTAGCGGGGCGGCCGGGGAGCTGTTTTTT
cdr3_aa: CASSRTSGAAGELFF

v_call: TRBV10-1
d_call: TRBD1
j_call: TRBJ1-4
clone_size: many
cdr3_nt: TGCGCCAGCAGTGACTCCAGGACAGGGAATGAAAAACTGTTTTTT
cdr3_aa: CASSDSRTGNEKLFF

v_call: TRBV4-1
d_call: .
j_call: TRBJ2-4
clone_size: .
cdr3_nt: TGCGCCAGCAGCTCGGGGGCCAGAGCCAAAAACACTCAGTACTTT
cdr3_aa: CASSSGARAKNTQYF

v_call: TRBV3-1
d_call: .
j_call: TRBJ2-1
clone_size: few
cdr3_nt: TGTGCCAGCAGCCAAGATCCCGGGACCAAATACAATGAGCAGTTCTTC
cdr3_aa: CASSQDPGTKYNEQFF

v_call: TRBV12-5
d_call: .
j_call: TRBJ2-1
clone_size: .
cdr3_nt: TGTGCTAGTGACACGCAGGTTTCCCCTTTGGGGAATGAGCAGTTCTTC
cdr3_aa: CASDTQVSPLGNEQFF

v_call: TRBV4-1
d_call: .
j_call: TRBJ1-3
clone_size: .
cdr3_nt: TGCGCCAGCAGCCAACTTCAGGGGCCTGGAAACACCATATATTTT
cdr3_aa: CASSQLQGPGNTIYF

v_call: TRBV6-1
d_call: .
j_call: TRBJ2-4
clone_size: .
cdr3_nt: TGTGCCAGCACGGGGGCGCGAGCCAAAAACACGCAGTACTTC
cdr3_aa: CASTGARAKNTQYF

v_call: TRBV6-1
d_call: .
j_call: TRBJ2-5
clone_size: .
cdr3_nt: TGTGCCAGCAGTGAAGAAGCAGGGGCGGGGACCCAGTACTTC
cdr3_aa: CASSEEAGAGTQYF

v_call: TRBV6-1
d_call: .
j_call: TRBJ2-5
clone_size: few
cdr3_nt: TGTGCCAGCACCCCCTTAAACACTCAAGAGACCCAGTACTTC
cdr3_aa: CASTPLNTQETQYF

v_call: TRBV6-5
d_call: .
j_call: TRBJ2-2
clone_size: .
cdr3_nt: TGTGCCAGCAGTTACTCGGGGGAGGGGGGGAGCACAGGTGCGCTGTATTTT
cdr3_aa: CASSYSGEGGSTGALYF

v_call: TRBV11-2
d_call: .
j_call: TRBJ2-1
clone_size: few
cdr3_nt: TGTGCCAGCAGCTTAGGGGAAGCGGAATACAATGAGCAGTTCTTC
cdr3_aa: CASSLGEAEYNEQFF

v_call: TRBV20-1
d_call: TRBD2
j_call: TRBJ2-2
clone_size: .
cdr3_nt: TGCAGTGCTAGAGGGGCGGGGGGCACCGGGGAGCTGTTTTTT
cdr3_aa: CSARGAGGTGELFF

v_call: TRBV6-5
d_call: TRBD2
j_call: TRBJ2-1
clone_size: once
cdr3_nt: TGTGCCAGGAGATTCTCCGGGGCTAGCGGCGATGAGCAGTTCTTT
cdr3_aa: CARRFSGASGDEQFF

v_call: TRBV27
d_call: TRBD2
j_call: TRBJ2-1
clone_size: .
cdr3_nt: TGTGCCAGCAGTCCACCGGGACTAGCGGGGAACAATGAGCAGTTCTTC
cdr3_aa: CASSPPGLAGNNEQFF

v_call: TRBV6-1
d_call: TRBD2
j_call: TRBJ2-2
clone_size: .
cdr3_nt: TGCGCCAGCAGCCAGGGAGGGAACACCGAGACGCTGTTTTTT
cdr3_aa: CASSQGGNTETLFF

v_call: TRBV6-5
d_call: .
j_call: TRBJ2-4
clone_size: many
cdr3_nt: TGTGCCAGCAGCCTGGCCAAAAACATTCAGTACTTC
cdr3_aa: CASSLAKNIQYF

v_call: TRBV6-1
d_call: .
j_call: TRBJ2-3
clone_size: .
cdr3_nt: TGTGCGAGCAGTGACGCGGGGATGGGCGCCAGAGACACGCAGTACTTT
cdr3_aa: CASSDAGMGARDTQYF

v_call: TRBV6-1
d_call: .
j_call: TRBJ2-2
clone_size: .
cdr3_nt: TGTGCCAGCAGTCCCGGGACCGGCTTTGGGGAGCTGTTTTTT
cdr3_aa: CASSPGTGFGELFF

v_call: TRBV30
d_call: .
j_call: TRBJ1-2
clone_size: many
cdr3_nt: TGTGCCTGGAGTAAACACAGCCGAACCTATGGCTACACCTTC
cdr3_aa: CAWSKHSRTYGYTF

v_call: TRBV27
d_call: TRBD1
j_call: TRBJ1-2
clone_size: .
cdr3_nt: TGTGCCAGCAGTCTAGACAGGGCGGGTGGTAACTATGGCTACACCTTC
cdr3_aa: CASSLDRAGGNYGYTF

v_call: TRBV7-8
d_call: .
j_call: TRBJ2-1
clone_size: few
cdr3_nt: TGTGCCAGCAGTTTATTAGCAGAGCAGTTCTTC
cdr3_aa: CASSLLAEQFF

v_call: TRBV6-1
d_call: .
j_call: TRBJ2-1
clone_size: hyperexpanded
cdr3_nt: TGTGCCAGCAGTGATTTGGAGCCTTACAATGAGCAGTTCTTC
cdr3_aa: CASSDLEPYNEQFF

v_call: TRBV7-2
d_call: .
j_call: TRBJ2-5
clone_size: .
cdr3_nt: TGTGCCAGCACCCCGGGACGCAGGTCGGAGACCCAGTACTTC
cdr3_aa: CASTPGRRSETQYF

v_call: TRBV6-1
d_call: TRBD1
j_call: TRBJ1-2
clone_size: .
cdr3_nt: TGTGCCAGCAACACCGGGACAGCCACTAACTATGGCTACACCTTC
cdr3_aa: CASNTGTATNYGYTF

v_call: TRBV6-1
d_call: .
j_call: TRBJ2-4
clone_size: .
cdr3_nt: TGTGGCAGCAGGGGGGCGGGAGCCAAAAACATTCAGTATTTC
cdr3_aa: CGSRGAGAKNIQYF

v_call: TRBV10-1
d_call: .
j_call: TRBJ2-7
clone_size: .
cdr3_nt: TGCGCCGTCTCGGGGTTAAGTGGCAAAGACACGCAGTACTTC
cdr3_aa: CAVSGLSGKDTQYF

v_call: TRBV6-1
d_call: TRBD1
j_call: TRBJ2-4
clone_size: few
cdr3_nt: TGTGCCAGCAGTCCTAGGGGGCTCCGAGCCAAAAATATGCAGTACTTT
cdr3_aa: CASSPRGLRAKNMQYF

v_call: TRBV10-3
d_call: .
j_call: TRBJ2-7
clone_size: .
cdr3_nt: TGTGCCGCGCTGGGCTCGGGGGCCTACGAGCAGTACTTC
cdr3_aa: CAALGSGAYEQYF

v_call: TRBV6-1
d_call: TRBD1
j_call: TRBJ2-5
clone_size: .
cdr3_nt: TGTGCCGGGAGTAGGGGGCCGGGTAACACAGAGACGCAGTACTTC
cdr3_aa: CAGSRGPGNTETQYF

v_call: TRBV6-1
d_call: .
j_call: TRBJ2-4
clone_size: .
cdr3_nt: TGTGCGAGCAGCGTCTCGGGGCTGTCAACCACAAACATTCAGTACTTT
cdr3_aa: CASSVSGLSTTNIQYF

v_call: TRBV10-3
d_call: .
j_call: TRBJ2-5
clone_size: .
cdr3_nt: TGTTCCGGGGGTCCGGGGGGCCGTGGCCCAGATACGCAGTACTTC
cdr3_aa: CSGGPGGRGPDTQYF

v_call: TRBV6-1
d_call: TRBD2
j_call: TRBJ2-3
clone_size: few
cdr3_nt: TGTGCCAGCAGTCCCATTTGGCCGGGACTAGCGGGAGGAGATACGCAGTATTTT
cdr3_aa: CASSPIWPGLAGGDTQYF

v_call: TRBV6-1
d_call: .
j_call: TRBJ2-3
clone_size: few
cdr3_nt: TGTGCCAGCTCTCTGTGGGATACGCAGTATTTT
cdr3_aa: CASSLWDTQYF

v_call: TRBV7-9
d_call: TRBD1
j_call: TRBJ1-2
clone_size: once
cdr3_nt: TGTGCCAGCAGCTTCTCGGACAGGCCCAACTATGGCTACACCTTC
cdr3_aa: CASSFSDRPNYGYTF

v_call: TRBV10-3
d_call: TRBD2
j_call: TRBJ2-1
clone_size: few
cdr3_nt: TGTGCCATCAGTGAACTAGCGGGAGTTAATGAGCAGTTCTTC
cdr3_aa: CAISELAGVNEQFF

v_call: TRBV6-1
d_call: .
j_call: TRBJ2-5
clone_size: once
cdr3_nt: TGTGCCAGCAGTGAGGGGGCCGGGGGTCGCGACCAAGATACGCAGTATTTC
cdr3_aa: CASSEGAGGRDQDTQYF

v_call: TRBV29-1
d_call: TRBD1
j_call: TRBJ2-2
clone_size: .
cdr3_nt: TGCAGCGTTTTACAGGGGATTATGCCCGGGGAGCTGTTTTTT
cdr3_aa: CSVLQGIMPGELFF

v_call: TRBV6-1
d_call: .
j_call: TRBJ2-5
clone_size: .
cdr3_nt: TGTGCCAGCAGTGAGGGACTCGGGGGGCGACAAGAAGGGACCCAGTACTTC
cdr3_aa: CASSEGLGGRQEGTQYF

v_call: TRBV5-6
d_call: .
j_call: TRBJ1-2
clone_size: few
cdr3_nt: TGTGCCAGCAGCCGGGGTGACTATGGCTACACCTTC
cdr3_aa: CASSRGDYGYTF